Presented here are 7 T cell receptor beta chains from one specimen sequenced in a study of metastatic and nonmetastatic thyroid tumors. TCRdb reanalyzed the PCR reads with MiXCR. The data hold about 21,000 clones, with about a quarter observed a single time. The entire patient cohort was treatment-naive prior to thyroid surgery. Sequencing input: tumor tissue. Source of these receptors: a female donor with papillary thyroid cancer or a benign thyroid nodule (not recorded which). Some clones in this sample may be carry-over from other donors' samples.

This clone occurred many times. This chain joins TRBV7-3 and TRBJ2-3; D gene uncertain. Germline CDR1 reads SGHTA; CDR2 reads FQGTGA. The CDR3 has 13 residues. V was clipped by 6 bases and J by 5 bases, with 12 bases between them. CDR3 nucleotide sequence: TGTGCCAGCAGTCTAAATAGGAGAGATACGCAGTATTTT. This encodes CASSLNRRDTQYF.

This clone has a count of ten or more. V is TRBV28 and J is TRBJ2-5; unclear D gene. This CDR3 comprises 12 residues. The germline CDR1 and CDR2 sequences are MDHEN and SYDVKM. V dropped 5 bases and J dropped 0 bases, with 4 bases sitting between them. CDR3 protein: CASSNNQETQYF. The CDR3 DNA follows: TGTGCCAGCAGTAATAACCAAGAGACCCAGTACTTC.

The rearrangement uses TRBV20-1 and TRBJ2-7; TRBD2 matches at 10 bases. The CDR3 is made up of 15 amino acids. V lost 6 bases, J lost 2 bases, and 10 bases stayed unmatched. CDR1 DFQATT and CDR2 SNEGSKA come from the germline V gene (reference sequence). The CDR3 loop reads CSARTGTSETYEQYF. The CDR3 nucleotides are TGCAGTGCGCGAACCGGGACTAGCGAGACCTACGAGCAGTACTTC.

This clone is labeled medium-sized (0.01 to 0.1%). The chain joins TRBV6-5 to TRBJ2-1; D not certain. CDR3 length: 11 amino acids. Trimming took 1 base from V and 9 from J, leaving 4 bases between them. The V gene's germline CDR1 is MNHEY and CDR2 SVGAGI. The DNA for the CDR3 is TGTGCCAGCAGTTACTTGCGTGAGCAGTTCTTC. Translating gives CASSYLREQFF.

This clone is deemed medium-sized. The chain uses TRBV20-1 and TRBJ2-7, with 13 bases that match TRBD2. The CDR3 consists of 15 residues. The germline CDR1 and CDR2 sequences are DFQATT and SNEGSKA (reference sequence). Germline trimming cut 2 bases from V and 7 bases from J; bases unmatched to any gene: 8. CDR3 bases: TGCAGTGCTAGATACGGGACTAGCGGGGCTTGGGAGCAGTACTTC. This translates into CSARYGTSGAWEQYF.

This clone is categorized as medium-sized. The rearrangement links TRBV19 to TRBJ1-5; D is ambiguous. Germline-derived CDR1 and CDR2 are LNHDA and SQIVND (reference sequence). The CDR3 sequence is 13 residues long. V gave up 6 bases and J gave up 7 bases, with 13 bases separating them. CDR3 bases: TGTGCCAGTAGCCCGGGTATGAACCAGCCCCAGCATTTT. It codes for CASSPGMNQPQHF.

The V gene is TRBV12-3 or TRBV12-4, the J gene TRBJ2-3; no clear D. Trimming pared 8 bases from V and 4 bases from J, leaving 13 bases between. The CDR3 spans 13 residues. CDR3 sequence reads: CASHDLVADTQYF. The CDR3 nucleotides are TGTGCCAGCCACGACTTGGTGGCAGATACGCAGTATTTT.